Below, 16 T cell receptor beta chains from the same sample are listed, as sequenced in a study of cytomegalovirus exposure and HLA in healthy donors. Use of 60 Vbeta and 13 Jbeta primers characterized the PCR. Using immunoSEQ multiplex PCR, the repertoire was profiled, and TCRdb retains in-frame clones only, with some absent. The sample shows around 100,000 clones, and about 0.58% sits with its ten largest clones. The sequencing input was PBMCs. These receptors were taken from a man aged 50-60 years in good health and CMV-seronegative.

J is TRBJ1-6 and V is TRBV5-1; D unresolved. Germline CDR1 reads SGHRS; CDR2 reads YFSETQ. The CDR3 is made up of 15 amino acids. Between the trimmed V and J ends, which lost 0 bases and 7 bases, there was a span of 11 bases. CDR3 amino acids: CASSLEEGGNSPLHF. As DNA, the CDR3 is TGCGCCAGCAGCTTGGAGGAGGGAGGGAATTCACCCCTCCACTTT.

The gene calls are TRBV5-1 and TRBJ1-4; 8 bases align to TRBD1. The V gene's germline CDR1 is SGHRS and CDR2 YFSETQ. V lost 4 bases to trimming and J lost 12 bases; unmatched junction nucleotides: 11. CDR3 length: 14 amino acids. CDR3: CASSPVPGQEELFF. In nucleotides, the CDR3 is TGCGCCAGCAGCCCTGTTCCGGGACAGGAGGAACTGTTTTTT.

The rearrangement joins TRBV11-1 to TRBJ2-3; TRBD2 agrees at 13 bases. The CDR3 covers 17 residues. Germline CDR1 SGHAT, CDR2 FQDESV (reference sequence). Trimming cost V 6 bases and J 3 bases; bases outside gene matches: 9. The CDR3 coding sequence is TGTGCCAGCAGGCTCAGGACTAGCGGGAGTACAACAGATACGCAGTATTTT. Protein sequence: CASRLRTSGSTTDTQYF.

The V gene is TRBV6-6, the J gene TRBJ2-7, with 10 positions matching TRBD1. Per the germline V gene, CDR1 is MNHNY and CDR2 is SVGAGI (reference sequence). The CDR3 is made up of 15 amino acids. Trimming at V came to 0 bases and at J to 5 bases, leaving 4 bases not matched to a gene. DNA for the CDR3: TGTGCCAGCAGTTACTCGAGGGACAGGGGAGACGAGCAGTACTTC. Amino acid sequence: CASSYSRDRGDEQYF.

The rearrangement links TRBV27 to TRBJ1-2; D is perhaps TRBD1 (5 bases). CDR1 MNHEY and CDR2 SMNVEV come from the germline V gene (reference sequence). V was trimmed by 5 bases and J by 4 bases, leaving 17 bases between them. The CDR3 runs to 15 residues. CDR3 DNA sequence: TGTGCCAGCAGTAGAGTGGACAACTTTTTCTATGGCTACACCTTC. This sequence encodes CASSRVDNFFYGYTF.

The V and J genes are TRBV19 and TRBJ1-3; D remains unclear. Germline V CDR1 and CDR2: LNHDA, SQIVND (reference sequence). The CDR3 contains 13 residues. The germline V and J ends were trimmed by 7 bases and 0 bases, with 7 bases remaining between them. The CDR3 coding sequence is TGTGCCAGTACTCAGCGCTCTGGAAACACCATATATTTT. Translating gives CASTQRSGNTIYF.

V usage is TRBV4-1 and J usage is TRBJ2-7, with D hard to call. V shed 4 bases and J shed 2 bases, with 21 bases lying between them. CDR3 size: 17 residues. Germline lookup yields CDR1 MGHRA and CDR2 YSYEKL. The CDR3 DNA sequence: TGCGCCAGCAGCCTTATATTTCCAACCAAGAGCGCCTACGAGCAGTACTTC. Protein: CASSLIFPTKSAYEQYF.

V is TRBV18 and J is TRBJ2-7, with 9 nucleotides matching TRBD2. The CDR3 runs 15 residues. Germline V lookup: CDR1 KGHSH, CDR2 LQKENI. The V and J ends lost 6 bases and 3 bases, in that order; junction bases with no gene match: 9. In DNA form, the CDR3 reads TGTGCCAGCTCTCCTTTAGCGGGAGCGGACTACGAGCAGTACTTC. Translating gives CASSPLAGADYEQYF.

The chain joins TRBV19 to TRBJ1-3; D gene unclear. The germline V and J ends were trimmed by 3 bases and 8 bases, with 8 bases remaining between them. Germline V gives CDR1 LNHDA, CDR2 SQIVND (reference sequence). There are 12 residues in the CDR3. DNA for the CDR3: TGTGCCAGTAGTATGACAAGGTACACCATATATTTT. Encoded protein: CASSMTRYTIYF.

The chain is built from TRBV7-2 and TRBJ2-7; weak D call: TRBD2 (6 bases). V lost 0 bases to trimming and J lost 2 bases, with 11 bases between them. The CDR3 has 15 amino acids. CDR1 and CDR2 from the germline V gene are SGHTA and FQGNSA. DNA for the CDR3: TGTGCCAGCAGCTTAGCCGGAGCGGGTCCCTACGAGCAGTACTTC. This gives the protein CASSLAGAGPYEQYF.

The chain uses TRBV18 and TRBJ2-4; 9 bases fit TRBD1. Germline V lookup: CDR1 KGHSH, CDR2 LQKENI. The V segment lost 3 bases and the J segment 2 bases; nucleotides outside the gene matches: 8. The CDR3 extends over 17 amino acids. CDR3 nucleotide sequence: TGTGCCAGCTCACCCCGGGACAGGGATTTTTCCAAAAACATTCAGTACTTC. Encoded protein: CASSPRDRDFSKNIQYF.

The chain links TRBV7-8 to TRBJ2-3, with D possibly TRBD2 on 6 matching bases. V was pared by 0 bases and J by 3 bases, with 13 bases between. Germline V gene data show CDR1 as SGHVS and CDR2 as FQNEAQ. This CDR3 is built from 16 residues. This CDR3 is CASSLAGGPGTDTQYF. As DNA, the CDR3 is TGTGCCAGCAGCTTAGCCGGAGGGCCGGGAACAGATACGCAGTATTTT.

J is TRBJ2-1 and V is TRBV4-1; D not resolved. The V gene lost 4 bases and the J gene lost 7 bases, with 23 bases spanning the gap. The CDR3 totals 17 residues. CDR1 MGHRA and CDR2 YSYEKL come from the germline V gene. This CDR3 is CASSPLYSPNLANEQFF. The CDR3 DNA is TGCGCCAGCAGCCCCCTATATAGCCCCAACCTCGCGAATGAGCAGTTCTTC.

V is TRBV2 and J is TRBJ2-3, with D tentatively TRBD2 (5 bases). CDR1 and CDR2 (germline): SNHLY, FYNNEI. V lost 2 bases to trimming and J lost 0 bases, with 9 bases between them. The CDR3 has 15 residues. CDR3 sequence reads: CASSERTGSTDTQYF. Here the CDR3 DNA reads TGTGCCAGCAGTGAAAGGACTGGCAGCACAGATACGCAGTATTTT.

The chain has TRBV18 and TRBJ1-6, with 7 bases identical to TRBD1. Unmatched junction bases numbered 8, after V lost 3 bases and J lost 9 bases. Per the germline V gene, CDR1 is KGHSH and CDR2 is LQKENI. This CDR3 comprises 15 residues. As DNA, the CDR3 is TGTGCCAGCTCACCCCGACAGGGCGAGGGTTCACCCCTCCACTTT. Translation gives CASSPRQGEGSPLHF.

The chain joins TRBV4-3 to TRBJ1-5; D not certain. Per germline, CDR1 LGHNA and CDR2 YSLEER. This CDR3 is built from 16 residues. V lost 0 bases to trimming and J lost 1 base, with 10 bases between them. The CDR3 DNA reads TGCGCCAGCAGCCAAGATGCAGGTTGGAGCAATCAGCCCCAGCATTTT. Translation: CASSQDAGWSNQPQHF.